These 7 T cell receptor beta chains were sequenced from one sample in a study of T-cell memory formation after mild COVID-19. TCRdb called the 5' RACE reads again in MiXCR, with one record for every CDR3 protein. Of 350,000 to 500,000 distinct CDR3 sequences in the sample, more than 20% were seen once. The sample was PBMCs or a T cell subset sorted from them (not recorded which). These receptors were collected from an adult woman who had mild COVID-19 (a few samples of this study predate the infection). Cell type and time point are not known.

This chain links TRBV4-2 with TRBJ1-2, with D hard to call. The CDR3 extends over 14 amino acids. Trimming stripped 0 bases from V and 7 bases from J, with 12 bases between. Germline CDR1 reads LGHNA; CDR2 reads YNFKEQ. The CDR3 DNA is TGTGCCAGCAGCCAAGATCCGGCTCTGGCTGGCTACACCTTC. Its translation: CASSQDPALAGYTF.

The gene calls are TRBV11-3 and TRBJ1-5, with 10 bases aligning to TRBD1. The V gene end was trimmed by 5 bases and the J gene end by 7 bases; junction bases not matched to a gene: 5. This CDR3 comprises 14 residues. Germline values: CDR1 SGHNT, CDR2 YENEEA. The CDR3 sequence: CASSPGQGEQPQHF. CDR3 coding DNA: TGTGCCAGCAGCCCAGGACAGGGGGAACAGCCCCAGCATTTT.

This CDR3 is CASSEQGSSSEQYF. The CDR3 DNA is TGTGCCAGCTCAGAACAGGGTAGCAGCAGCGAGCAGTACTTC. The rearrangement uses TRBV18 and TRBJ2-7; perhaps TRBD1 as D (6 bases). The germline CDR1 and CDR2 sequences are KGHSH and LQKENI. CDR3 length: 14 residues. Trimming pared 5 bases from V and 6 bases from J, leaving 17 bases between.

This clonotype has a handful of counts. V is TRBV7-8 and J is TRBJ2-5, with 8 nucleotides matching TRBD2. Germline loops: CDR1 SGHVS, CDR2 FQNEAQ. This CDR3 spans 13 amino acids. Unmatched junction bases numbered 4, after V lost 5 bases and J lost 5 bases. DNA for the CDR3: TGTGCCAGCAGCATTAGCGGGGCTGAGACCCAGTACTTC. It is translated as CASSISGAETQYF.

This chain joins TRBV11-3 and TRBJ2-5; TRBD1 agrees at 7 bases. The CDR3 is 17 residues long. Germline V gene data show CDR1 as SGHNT and CDR2 as YENEEA. V lost 4 bases and J lost 2; bases outside the gene matches: 13. The CDR3 DNA follows: TGTGCCAGCAGCTCACCCCCACACCGGGACAGTCAAGAGACCCAGTACTTC. It is translated as CASSSPPHRDSQETQYF.

This clonotype has more than one count but fewer than ten. The chain recombines TRBV7-9 with TRBJ2-3; D is unclear. This CDR3 spans 15 amino acids. Germline V gene sequence: CDR1 SEHNR, CDR2 FQNEAQ (reference sequence). V was pared by 3 bases and J by 6 bases, with 16 bases between. CDR3 sequence reads: CASSFVRQAGDTQYF. For the CDR3, the DNA is TGTGCCAGCAGCTTCGTCCGGCAGGCCGGGGATACGCAGTATTTT.

The sample holds a few counts of this clonotype. The rearrangement uses TRBV5-5 and TRBJ1-2, with D uncertain. The CDR3 sequence is 13 residues long. V lost 2 bases, J lost 5 bases, and 10 bases lay in between. Germline V gene lookup returns CDR1 SGHKS and CDR2 YYEKEE (reference sequence). The CDR3 loop reads CASSLSQRYGYTF. The DNA of the CDR3 is TGTGCCAGCAGCTTATCCCAGAGATATGGCTACACCTTC.